The 23 T cell receptor beta chains below all came from one sample that was sequenced in a study of beta chain features in type 1 diabetes. The investigators reverse transcribed all of the isolated RNA, so they sequenced expressed TCRB transcripts. The repertoire was sequenced with immunoSEQ multiplex PCR; TCRdb's copy has only in-frame clones and lacks some. The sample holds 390,000 or so clones; 11% to 15% are singletons and the top ten take around 0.035%. Material: naive CD4+ T cells from blood. These receptors originate from a man aged 25-45 years in good health.

This clone was seen a handful of times. This chain joins TRBV9 and TRBJ1-5; no clear D gene. Trimming took 0 bases from V and 1 from J, leaving 5 bases between them. This CDR3 has 14 residues. Germline V gives CDR1 SGDLS, CDR2 YYNGEE. The CDR3 sequence is CASSVVRSNQPQHF. In DNA form, the CDR3 reads TGTGCCAGCAGCGTAGTCAGAAGCAATCAGCCCCAGCATTTT.

This chain joins TRBV30 and TRBJ2-7; D uncertain. CDR1 GTSNPN and CDR2 SVGIG come from the germline V gene (reference sequence). This CDR3 spans 12 amino acids. Between the trimmed V and J ends, which lost 4 bases and 2 bases, there was a span of 9 bases. Here the CDR3 DNA reads TGTGCCTGGACGAAGGGCCCCTACGAGCAGTACGTC. Its translation is CAWTKGPYEQYV.

The rearrangement links TRBV29-1 to TRBJ2-3; TRBD2 matches 10 bases. Germline V CDR1 and CDR2: SQVTM, ANQGSEA. Trimming took 6 bases from V and 1 from J; bases not matched to a gene: 4. The CDR3 contains 14 residues. The CDR3 sequence is CSVASGSGTDTQYF. CDR3 coding DNA: TGCAGCGTCGCTAGCGGGAGCGGCACAGATACGCAGTATTTT.

Here the CDR3 reads CASSPFPGPNALAKNIQYF. DNA for the CDR3: TGCGCCAGCAGCCCATTTCCTGGGCCCAACGCCCTAGCCAAAAACATTCAGTACTTC. The chain recombines TRBV4-3 with TRBJ2-4; D is undetermined. Germline CDR1 reads LGHNA; CDR2 reads YSLEER. Trimming stripped 4 bases from V and 0 bases from J, with 22 bases between. The CDR3 contains 19 residues.

This chain connects TRBV4-1 to TRBJ2-4; 7 bases fit TRBD1. The CDR3 is 13 residues long. CDR1 is MGHRA, CDR2 YSYEKL, per germline. Trimming removed 6 bases from V and 5 bases from J; junction bases left unmatched: 4. In DNA, the CDR3 is TGCGCCAGCAGAAGGACAGGAGAAAACATTCAGTACTTC. Amino acid sequence: CASRRTGENIQYF.

The chain is built from TRBV30 and TRBJ1-3, with unresolved D. The CDR3 runs to 15 residues. Germline assignment: CDR1 GTSNPN and CDR2 SVGIG (reference sequence). Trimming left V 0 bases short and J 2 bases short, with 11 bases between. The CDR3 DNA follows: TGTGCCTGGAGTGTGAGGGCGCGTACTGGAAACACCATATATTTT. Amino acids: CAWSVRARTGNTIYF.

This clone was observed a handful of times. The chain recombines TRBV19 with TRBJ2-7; possible D gene TRBD1, 6 bases. CDR3 size: 13 residues. Trimming shortened V by 9 bases and J by 0 bases, and 12 bases separated the two germline ends. Germline CDR1 is LNHDA and CDR2 is SQIVND (reference sequence). The CDR3 DNA is TGTGCCAGCGACAGGCAAAGCTCCTACGAGCAGTACGTC. Amino acid sequence: CASDRQSSYEQYV.

The chain couples TRBV7-2 to TRBJ1-2; D remains unclear. Germline V gives CDR1 SGHTA, CDR2 FQGNSA. V shed 2 bases and J shed 4 bases, with 8 bases lying between them. The CDR3 contains 13 residues. The CDR3 nucleotides read TGTGCCAGCAGCTTAACGGCAACCTATGGCTACACCTTC. It specifies CASSLTATYGYTF.

This clone has a handful of counts. The chain links TRBV11-1 to TRBJ1-1; 8 bases are a match to TRBD1. After removal of 5 bases from V and 1 base from J, the junction contained 6 bases not matched to a gene. This CDR3 contains 15 residues. Germline CDR1 reads SGHAT; CDR2 reads FQDESV (reference sequence). CDR3 sequence (DNA): TGTGCCAGCAGCACTACCGGGACAGGGAACACTGAAGCTTTCTTT. It translates to CASSTTGTGNTEAFF. The full variable domain, its missing parts supplied by reference TRBV11-1 and TRBJ1-1, is EAEVAQSPRYKITEKSQAVAFWCDPISGHATLYWYRQILGQGPELLVQFQDESVVDDSQLPKDRFSAERLKGVDSTLKIQPAELGDSAMYLCASSTTGTGNTEAFFGQGTRLTVV.

For the CDR3, the DNA is TGTGCCAGCAGCTTGGCCGGGGGGGGTTTTGGGACCCAGTACTTC. This sequence encodes CASSLAGGGFGTQYF. The V call is TRBV5-4, the J call TRBJ2-5; 8 bases fit TRBD2. V shed 0 bases, J shed 7 bases, and the junction held 8 bases outside the gene matches. Germline V gene sequence: CDR1 SGHNT, CDR2 YYREEE (reference sequence). The CDR3 is 15 amino acids. Complete variable domain (other parts from reference TRBV5-4 and TRBJ2-5): ETGVTQSPTHLIKTRGQQVTLRCSSQSGHNTVSWYQQALGQGPQFIFQYYREEENGRGNFPPRFSGLQFPNYSSELNVNALELDDSALYLCASSLAGGGFGTQYFGPGTRLLVL.

This clone was seen only a few times. J is TRBJ1-4 and V is TRBV6-5; 11 nucleotides line up with TRBD1. The CDR3 spans 12 residues. Trimming cost V 6 bases and J 14 bases; bases outside gene matches: 5. Germline values: CDR1 MNHEY, CDR2 SVGAGI. As DNA, the CDR3 is TGTGCCAGCAGCAGGACAGGGGGCCTGCTGTTTTTT. This gives the protein CASSRTGGLLFF.

This clone has just a few counts. The V call is TRBV4-3, the J call TRBJ2-1; 8 bases fit TRBD2. The length of the CDR3 is 16 residues. CDR1 and CDR2 (germline): LGHNA, YSLEER. V was pared by 6 bases and J by 4 bases, with 11 bases of the junction left unmatched. The CDR3 loop is CASSANPGLAYNEQFF. CDR3 DNA: TGCGCCAGCAGTGCAAATCCTGGACTAGCATACAATGAGCAGTTCTTC.

In regard to this clone: An end of the junction does not agree with germline; a read error may underlie this. The gene calls are TRBV28 and TRBJ2-5, with TRBD1 matching over 9 bases. Germline V gene lookup returns CDR1 MDHEN and CDR2 SYDVKM. This CDR3 contains 14 residues. CDR3 amino acids: CARSLRTGEETQYF. For the CDR3, the DNA is TGTGCCCGCAGTCTACGGACAGGGGAAGAGACCCAGTACTTC.

The chain recombines TRBV2 with TRBJ1-1; TRBD1 might be the D (5 bases). Germline CDR1 is SNHLY and CDR2 is FYNNEI. V dropped 7 bases and J dropped 0 bases, with 9 bases sitting between them. The CDR3 is 13 amino acids. CDR3 DNA sequence: TGTGCCAGCACTAAAGGGGTGAACACTGAAGCTTTCTTT. Amino acid sequence: CASTKGVNTEAFF. Full variable domain (outside the CDR3, taken from reference TRBV2 and TRBJ1-1): EPEVTQTPSHQVTQMGQEVILRCVPISNHLYFYWYRQILGQKVEFLVSFYNNEISEKSEIFDDQFSVERPDGSNFTLKIRSTKLEDSAMYFCASTKGVNTEAFFGQGTRLTVV.

This clone has just a few counts. The chain joins TRBV5-1 to TRBJ2-5, with D possibly being TRBD1 or TRBD2 (5 bases each). Trimming took off 0 bases at V and 1 base at J, with 7 bases between the two ends. The germline V gene encodes CDR1 SGHRS and CDR2 YFSETQ. The CDR3 covers 14 residues. The CDR3 protein is CASSLGDGQETQYF. CDR3 nucleotides: TGCGCCAGCAGCTTGGGGGACGGCCAAGAGACCCAGTACTTC.

A few counts support this clone. The chain employs TRBV7-2 and TRBJ2-7, with TRBD2 matching 9 bases. There are 17 residues in the CDR3. V dropped 5 bases and J dropped 0; count of bases not matched to a gene: 11. Per the germline V gene, CDR1 is SGHTA and CDR2 is FQGNSA. The DNA of the CDR3 is TGTGCCAGCAGCCTCTTACCTAGCGGGGTTAGCTCCTACGAGCAGTACGTC. Its protein product is CASSLLPSGVSSYEQYV.

This clone appeared a few times. This chain joins TRBV5-1 and TRBJ2-1; the D gene is possibly TRBD2 (7 bases). Germline assignment: CDR1 SGHRS and CDR2 YFSETQ. Trimming removed 4 bases from V and 5 bases from J, with 16 bases in between. This CDR3 contains 15 residues. The CDR3 region has the DNA TGCGCCAGCAGCCCCGTGCGGGGGCGAAACAATGAGCAGTTCTTC. Translating it yields CASSPVRGRNNEQFF.

This clone has just a few counts. This chain joins TRBV14 and TRBJ2-6, with unresolved D. Trimming took 0 bases from V and 4 from J, leaving 16 bases between them. The CDR3 sequence is 18 residues long. In germline, CDR1 is SGHDN, CDR2 FVKESK. In DNA, the CDR3 is TGTGCCAGCAGCCAAGAGGGGTCCCGGTTAGTAGGGGCCAACGTCCTGACTTTC. Amino acids: CASSQEGSRLVGANVLTF.

This chain connects TRBV25-1 to TRBJ2-6; maybe TRBD2 (6 bases). Trimming took 5 bases from V and 1 from J, leaving 9 bases between them. The CDR3 extends over 15 amino acids. Germline V gives CDR1 MGHDK, CDR2 SYGVNS. The CDR3 nucleotides read TGTGCCAGCAGTAGGAGGGGATCTGGGGCCAACGTCCTGACTTTC. Translated: CASSRRGSGANVLTF.

This chain links TRBV7-2 with TRBJ2-1, with D possibly being TRBD1 or TRBD2 (5 bases each). CDR3 size: 14 residues. Germline lookup yields CDR1 SGHTA and CDR2 FQGNSA. Trimming took off 5 bases at V and 5 bases at J, with 13 bases between the two ends. The CDR3 region has the DNA TGTGCCAGCAGCGTGACCCGGGACGACAATGAGCAGTTCTTC. It is translated as CASSVTRDDNEQFF.

The chain links TRBV10-3 to TRBJ2-7; 7 bases are shared with TRBD1. This CDR3 spans 15 amino acids. After removal of 6 bases from V and 3 bases from J, the junction contained 11 bases not matched to a gene. CDR1 is ENHRY, CDR2 SYGVKD, per germline. The CDR3 nucleotides read TGTGCCATCAGGGGGATAGGGACAGAGAACTACGAGCAGTACTTC. Amino acids: CAIRGIGTENYEQYF.

There are a few counts of this clone. The chain joins TRBV30 to TRBJ2-6, with D uncertain. CDR3 length equals 13 residues. Germline-derived CDR1 and CDR2 are GTSNPN and SVGIG (reference sequence). V was pared by 3 bases and J by 4 bases, with 7 bases between. The CDR3 nucleotides read TGTGCCTGGAGAGTGACGGGGGCCAACGTCCTGACTTTC. This codes for CAWRVTGANVLTF.

CDR3 coding DNA: TGTGCCACACTGAAGCTCGATACGCAGTATTTT. Its translation: CATLKLDTQYF. V and J are TRBV6-5 and TRBJ2-3; D remains ambiguous. Germline CDR1 MNHEY, CDR2 SVGAGI. This CDR3 has 11 residues. Trimming removed 10 bases at V and 6 bases at J, with 11 bases between.